This TCR beta chain emerged from a study of Ad26.COV2.S vaccination and SARS-CoV-2 variants. Background on the study: Ad26.COV2.S shots went into the muscle once or twice, 56 days apart.

Treatment given: 15 to 20 received Ad26.COV2.S at low or high dose, single or two shots; five or six received placebo; per-sample allocation not given. Vaccine and placebo recipients were sampled on day 63 after the first injection. V dropped 1 base and J dropped 7 bases, with 10 bases sitting between them. The germline V gene encodes CDR1 MDHEN and CDR2 SYDVKM. CDR3 length equals 13 residues. Whole-study results and caveats: Relative to placebo recipients, vaccine recipients exhibited elevated spike-specific TCR breadth.

Only in-frame clones appear in the TCRdb table, and some are missing; sequencing was by immunoSEQ multiplex PCR. The table shows fewer than 600,000 clones, with about 88% occurring only once. For this clone: Its antigen remains unknown.

The V gene is TRBV28, the J gene TRBJ1-2; TRBD1 might be the D (5 bases). Sequences were derived from peripheral blood, sampled in a trial of Ad26.COV2.S vaccine versus placebo. This sequence was found in a person between 18 and 59 years old who received the Ad26.COV2.S COVID-19 vaccine or a placebo. The CDR3 nucleotides are TGTGCCAGCAGTTTATATGGGGGGGGTGGCTACACCTTC. The encoded protein is CASSLYGGGGYTF.